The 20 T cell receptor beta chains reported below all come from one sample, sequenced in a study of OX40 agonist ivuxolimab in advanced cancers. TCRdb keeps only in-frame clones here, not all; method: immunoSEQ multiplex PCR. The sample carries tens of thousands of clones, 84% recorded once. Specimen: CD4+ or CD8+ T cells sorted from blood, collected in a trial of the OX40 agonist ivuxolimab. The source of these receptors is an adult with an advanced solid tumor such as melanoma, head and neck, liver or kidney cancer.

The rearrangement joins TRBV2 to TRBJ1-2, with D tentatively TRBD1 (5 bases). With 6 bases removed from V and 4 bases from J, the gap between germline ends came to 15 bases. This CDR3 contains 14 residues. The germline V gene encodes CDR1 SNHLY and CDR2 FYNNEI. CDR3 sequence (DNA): TGTGCCAGCAGCAGTAGGGCAGGGACCTATGGCTACACCTTC. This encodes CASSSRAGTYGYTF.

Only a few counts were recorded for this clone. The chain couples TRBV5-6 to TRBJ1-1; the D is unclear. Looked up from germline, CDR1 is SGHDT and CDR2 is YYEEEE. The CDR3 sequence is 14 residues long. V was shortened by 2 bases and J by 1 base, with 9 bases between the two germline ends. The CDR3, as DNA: TGTGCCAGCAGCTTCTTGCGGACGAACACTGAAGCTTTCTTT. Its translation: CASSFLRTNTEAFF.

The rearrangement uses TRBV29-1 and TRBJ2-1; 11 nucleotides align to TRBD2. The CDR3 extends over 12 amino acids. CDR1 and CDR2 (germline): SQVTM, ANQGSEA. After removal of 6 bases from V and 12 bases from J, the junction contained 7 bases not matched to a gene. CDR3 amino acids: CSVDSGRALQFF. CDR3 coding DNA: TGCAGCGTCGATAGCGGGAGGGCATTGCAGTTCTTC.

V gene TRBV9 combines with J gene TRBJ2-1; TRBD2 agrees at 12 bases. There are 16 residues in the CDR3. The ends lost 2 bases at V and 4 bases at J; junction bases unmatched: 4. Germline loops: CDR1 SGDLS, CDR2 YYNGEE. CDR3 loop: CASSVMTSGGYNEQFF. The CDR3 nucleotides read TGTGCCAGCAGCGTCATGACTAGCGGGGGATACAATGAGCAGTTCTTC.

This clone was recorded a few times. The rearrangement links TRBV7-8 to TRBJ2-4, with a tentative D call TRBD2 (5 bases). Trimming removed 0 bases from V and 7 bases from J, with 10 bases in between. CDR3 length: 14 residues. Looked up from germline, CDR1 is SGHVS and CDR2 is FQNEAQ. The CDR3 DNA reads TGTGCCAGCAGCTTAGCTGAGGGTACCAACATTCAGTACTTC. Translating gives CASSLAEGTNIQYF.

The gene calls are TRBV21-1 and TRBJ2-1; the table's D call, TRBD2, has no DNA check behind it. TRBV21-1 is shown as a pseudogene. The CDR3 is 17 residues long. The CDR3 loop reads CARKGETSGRSYNEQFF. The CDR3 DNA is TGTGCCAGGAAGGGGGAAACTAGCGGGAGGTCCTACAATGAGCAGTTCTTC.

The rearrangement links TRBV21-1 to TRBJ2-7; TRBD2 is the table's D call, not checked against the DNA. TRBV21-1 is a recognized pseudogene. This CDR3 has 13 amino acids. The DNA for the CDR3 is TGTGCCAGCGGGACTCGGCTAGCGGGAGGTAAGAACTTC. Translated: CASGTRLAGGKNF.

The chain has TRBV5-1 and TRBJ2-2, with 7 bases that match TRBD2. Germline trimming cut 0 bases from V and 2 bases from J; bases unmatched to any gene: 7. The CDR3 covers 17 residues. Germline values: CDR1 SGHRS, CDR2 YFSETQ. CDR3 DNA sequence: TGCGCCAGCAGCTTGGTATCTAGCGGACCTAACACCGGGGAGCTGTTTTTT. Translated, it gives CASSLVSSGPNTGELFF.

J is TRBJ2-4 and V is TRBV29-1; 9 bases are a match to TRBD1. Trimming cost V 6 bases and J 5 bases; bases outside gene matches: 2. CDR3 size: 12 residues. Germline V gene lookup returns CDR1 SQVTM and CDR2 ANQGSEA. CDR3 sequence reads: CSVRQGENIQYF. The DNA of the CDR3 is TGCAGCGTACGACAGGGGGAAAACATTCAGTACTTC.

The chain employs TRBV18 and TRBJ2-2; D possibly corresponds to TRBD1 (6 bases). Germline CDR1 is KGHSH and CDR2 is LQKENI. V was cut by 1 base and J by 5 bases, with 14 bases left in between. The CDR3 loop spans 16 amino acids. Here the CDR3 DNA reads TGTGCCAGCTCACCACTACCAAGGGGGTTAACCGGGGAGCTGTTTTTT. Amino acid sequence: CASSPLPRGLTGELFF.

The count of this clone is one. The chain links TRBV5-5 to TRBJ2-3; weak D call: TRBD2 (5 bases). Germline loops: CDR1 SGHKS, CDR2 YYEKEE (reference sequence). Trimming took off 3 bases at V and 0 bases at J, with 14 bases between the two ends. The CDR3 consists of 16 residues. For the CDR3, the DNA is TGTGCCAGCAGCTCCCGAGCGGACTTCAGCACAGATACGCAGTATTTT. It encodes CASSSRADFSTDTQYF.

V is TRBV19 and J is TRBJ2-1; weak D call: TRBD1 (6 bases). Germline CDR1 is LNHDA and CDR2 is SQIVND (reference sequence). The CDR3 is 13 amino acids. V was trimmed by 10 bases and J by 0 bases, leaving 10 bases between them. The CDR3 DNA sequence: TGTGCCACTAGGGGGAGCTCCTACAATGAGCAGTTCTTC. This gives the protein CATRGSSYNEQFF.

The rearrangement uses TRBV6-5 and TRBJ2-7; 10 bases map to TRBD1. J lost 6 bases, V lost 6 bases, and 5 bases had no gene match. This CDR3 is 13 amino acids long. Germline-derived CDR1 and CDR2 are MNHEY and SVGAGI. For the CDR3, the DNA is TGTGCCAGCAGAGACAGGGGGCTAGGCGAGCAGTACTTC. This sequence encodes CASRDRGLGEQYF.

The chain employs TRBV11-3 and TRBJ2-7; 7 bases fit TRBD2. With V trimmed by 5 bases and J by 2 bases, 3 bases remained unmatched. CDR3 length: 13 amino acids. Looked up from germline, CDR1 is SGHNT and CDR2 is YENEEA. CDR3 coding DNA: TGTGCCAGCAGCGAGGGAGGGACCTACGAGCAGTACTTC. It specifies CASSEGGTYEQYF.

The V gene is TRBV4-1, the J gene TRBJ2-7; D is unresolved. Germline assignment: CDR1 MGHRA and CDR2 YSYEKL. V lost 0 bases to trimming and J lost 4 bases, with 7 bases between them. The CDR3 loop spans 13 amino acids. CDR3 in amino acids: CASSQERVYEQYF. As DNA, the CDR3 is TGCGCCAGCAGCCAAGAACGGGTTTACGAGCAGTACTTC.

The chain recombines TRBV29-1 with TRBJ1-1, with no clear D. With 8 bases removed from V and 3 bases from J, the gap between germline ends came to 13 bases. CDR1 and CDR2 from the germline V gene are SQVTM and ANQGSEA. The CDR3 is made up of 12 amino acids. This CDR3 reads CSTKRTDTEAFF. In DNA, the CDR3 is TGCAGCACAAAGCGAACGGACACTGAAGCTTTCTTT.

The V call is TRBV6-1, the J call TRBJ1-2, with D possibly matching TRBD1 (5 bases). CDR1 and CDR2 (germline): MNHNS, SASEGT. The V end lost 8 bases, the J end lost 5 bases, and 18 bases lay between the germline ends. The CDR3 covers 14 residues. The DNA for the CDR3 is TGTGCCAGCCGAGCCCCAACAGGAGATTATGGCTACACCTTC. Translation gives CASRAPTGDYGYTF.

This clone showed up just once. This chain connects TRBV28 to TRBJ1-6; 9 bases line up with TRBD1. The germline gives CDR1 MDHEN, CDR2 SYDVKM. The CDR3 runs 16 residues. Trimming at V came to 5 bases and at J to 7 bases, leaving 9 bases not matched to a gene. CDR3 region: CASSPPGQGFNSPLHF. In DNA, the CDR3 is TGTGCCAGCAGTCCTCCGGGACAGGGATTCAATTCACCCCTCCACTTT.

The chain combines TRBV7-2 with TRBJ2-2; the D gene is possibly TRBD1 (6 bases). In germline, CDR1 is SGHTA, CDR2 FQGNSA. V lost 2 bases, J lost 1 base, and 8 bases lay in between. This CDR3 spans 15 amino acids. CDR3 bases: TGTGCCAGCAGCTTATCACAGGGGAACACCGGGGAGCTGTTTTTT. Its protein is CASSLSQGNTGELFF.

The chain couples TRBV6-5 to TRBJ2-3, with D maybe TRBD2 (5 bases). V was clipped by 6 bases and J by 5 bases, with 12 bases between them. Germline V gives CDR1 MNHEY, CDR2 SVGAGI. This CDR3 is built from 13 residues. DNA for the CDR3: TGTGCCAGCAGATCCACCCGGGAAGATACGCAGTATTTT. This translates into CASRSTREDTQYF.